Listed here is a single TCR beta chain. Antigen: not known. This CDR3 comprises 15 residues. CDR1 and CDR2 from the germline V gene are MDHEN and SYDVKM. Between the trimmed V and J ends, which lost 6 bases and 5 bases, there was a span of 17 bases. Measured with immunoSEQ multiplex PCR; TCRdb has only the in-frame clones, and not every one. The table records roughly 93,000 clones, about 89% of them present only once. This entry is derived from a study of OX40 agonist ivuxolimab in advanced cancers. General observations from the study: Antigen targets of the expanded peripheral T cells went undetermined.

The V and J genes are TRBV28 and TRBJ1-5, with a tentative D call TRBD1 (6 bases). The source is an adult with an advanced solid tumor such as melanoma, head and neck, liver or kidney cancer. This specimen was CD4+ or CD8+ T cells sorted from blood, taken in a trial of the OX40 agonist ivuxolimab. The CDR3 loop reads CASSNGGGPDQPQHF. The DNA for the CDR3 is TGTGCCAGCAGCAACGGGGGCGGCCCCGATCAGCCCCAGCATTTT.